The T cell receptor beta chain under discussion was sequenced for a study of T cell changes during pregnancy in multiple sclerosis. Trimming removed 2 bases from V and 3 bases from J, with 13 bases in between. CDR1 LNHNV and CDR2 YYDKDF come from the germline V gene (reference sequence). The CDR3 length is 15 residues. Clones were read by immunoSEQ multiplex PCR, and TCRdb kept only the in-frame ones, dropping some. The sample lists approximately 100,000 clones; approximately 92% were seen once. The chain uses TRBV15 and TRBJ1-1; D possibly corresponds to TRBD1 (6 bases). This TCR was sampled from a female donor with multiple sclerosis, enrolled in a pregnancy study. Here the sequenced sample was peripheral blood, taken in the second trimester of pregnancy. The CDR3 DNA sequence: TGTGCCACCAGCAGATTCCCAGGGGCTCACACTGAAGCTTTCTTT. Translated: CATSRFPGAHTEAFF.